A selection of T cell receptor beta chains follows, all from one sample in a study of cytomegalovirus exposure and HLA in healthy donors. Produced via immunoSEQ multiplex PCR; TCRdb's table is partial and in-frame only. Among 150,000 or so clones, approximately 86% were seen once, and the ten largest hold under 2.5%. The sample taken for sequencing was PBMCs. The receptors were sampled from a woman aged 18-30 years in good health and CMV-seronegative. The CDR3 runs from the conserved cysteine through the conserved F or W. A D gene is named only where the DNA matches it firmly. Some rows mark clone size as missing; the rest say once, few, many or name a class of expanded clone.

v_gene	j_gene	d_gene	abundance	CDR3aa	CDR3nt
TRBV27	TRBJ1-5	.	.	CASSLIDGSQPQHF	TGTGCCAGCAGTTTAATAGACGGGTCTCAGCCCCAGCATTTT
TRBV28	TRBJ1-5	.	.	CASKYRGNQPQHF	TGTGCCAGCAAATACAGGGGCAATCAGCCCCAGCATTTT
TRBV2	TRBJ2-3	TRBD2	.	CASRQTSIQGWDTQYF	TGTGCCAGCAGGCAGACTAGCATTCAAGGTTGGGATACGCAGTATTTT
TRBV18	TRBJ2-7	.	.	CASSPGAQSSYEQYF	TGTGCCAGCTCCCCAGGGGCGCAAAGCTCCTACGAGCAGTACTTC
TRBV19	TRBJ2-1	.	.	CASSTSWQGAGNEQFF	TGTGCCAGTAGCACATCCTGGCAGGGTGCAGGGAATGAGCAGTTCTTC
TRBV6-6	TRBJ2-7	.	.	CASRPDSDEQYF	TGTGCCAGCAGGCCGGACAGTGACGAGCAGTACTTC
TRBV5-4	TRBJ2-2	.	.	CASSLGGVSTGELFF	TGTGCCAGCAGCCTGGGGGGAGTAAGCACCGGGGAGCTGTTTTTT
TRBV19	TRBJ2-3	.	.	CASSPPKRSYYHADTQYF	TGTGCCAGTAGTCCTCCAAAGAGGTCCTACTATCATGCAGATACGCAGTATTTT
TRBV7-2	TRBJ2-5	TRBD2	.	CASSLAGRGGSQETQYF	TGTGCCAGCAGCTTGGCGGGGCGGGGGGGAAGTCAAGAGACCCAGTACTTC
TRBV9	TRBJ2-5	.	.	CASSHTREAGTVSEETQYF	TGTGCCAGCAGCCATACGAGGGAGGCGGGGACGGTATCCGAAGAGACCCAGTACTTC
TRBV7-2	TRBJ2-1	.	.	CASARGSSYNEQFF	TGTGCCAGCGCAAGGGGTAGCTCCTACAATGAGCAGTTCTTC
TRBV9	TRBJ1-2	TRBD1	.	CASSVGQGLGGYTF	TGTGCCAGCAGCGTAGGACAGGGCTTGGGAGGCTACACCTTC
TRBV5-6	TRBJ1-2	TRBD1	once	CASSSQHHRGNYGYTF	TGTGCCAGCAGCTCGCAGCACCACAGGGGCAACTATGGCTACACCTTC
TRBV5-1	TRBJ2-3	TRBD2	.	CASKARTLAGAGSDTQYF	TGCGCCAGTAAAGCGAGGACACTAGCGGGAGCCGGGTCGGATACGCAGTATTTT
TRBV19	TRBJ1-5	.	.	CASSQGGNQPQHF	TGTGCCAGTAGTCAAGGGGGCAATCAGCCCCAGCATTTT
TRBV7-9	TRBJ2-7	TRBD1	few	CASSGTGDRTYEQYF	TGTGCCAGCAGCGGGACAGGGGATAGGACCTACGAGCAGTACTTC
TRBV7-8	TRBJ2-7	TRBD2	once	CASSSHRTSGSYEQYF	TGTGCCAGCAGCTCCCATAGGACTAGCGGGAGCTACGAGCAGTACTTC
TRBV5-5	TRBJ2-3	TRBD2	.	CASSFEGGPSDTQYF	TGTGCCAGCAGCTTTGAGGGAGGGCCATCAGATACGCAGTATTTT
TRBV19	TRBJ1-4	.	few	CASSIQHNEKLFF	TGTGCCAGTAGTATTCAACACAATGAAAAACTGTTTTTT
TRBV28	TRBJ2-5	TRBD2	.	CASNPGWGSGSETQYF	TGTGCCAGCAACCCAGGCTGGGGTAGCGGGAGCGAGACCCAGTACTTC
TRBV5-4	TRBJ1-1	.	once	CASSGGGQRTEAFF	TGTGCCAGCAGCGGGGGGGGGCAGCGAACTGAAGCTTTCTTT
TRBV7-2	TRBJ2-1	TRBD1	.	CASSYGTGGGKQFF	TGTGCCAGCAGCTACGGGACAGGGGGAGGAAAGCAGTTCTTC
TRBV7-9	TRBJ1-3	.	.	CASSPPWPHSGNTIYF	TGTGCCAGCAGCCCACCGTGGCCTCACTCTGGAAACACCATATATTTT
TRBV6-4	TRBJ1-2	.	few	CASSEMAEGYGYTF	TGTGCCAGCAGTGAAATGGCGGAAGGTTATGGCTACACCTTC
TRBV19	TRBJ2-2	.	.	CASTPGYTGELFF	TGTGCCAGTACCCCAGGGTACACCGGGGAGCTGTTTTTT
TRBV7-9	TRBJ2-1	TRBD2	.	CASSYPIAGYNEQFF	TGTGCCAGCAGCTACCCCATAGCGGGCTACAATGAGCAGTTCTTC
TRBV2	TRBJ1-2	TRBD1	.	CASSPGQGLGYTF	TGTGCCAGCAGTCCGGGACAGGGGCTTGGCTACACCTTC
TRBV28	TRBJ1-4	.	.	CASRVRHNEKLFF	TGTGCCAGCAGGGTCAGACATAATGAAAAACTGTTTTTT
TRBV28	TRBJ1-2	.	.	CASRFGRGFLPNPYGYTF	TGTGCCAGCAGATTCGGCAGAGGATTCCTACCGAATCCCTATGGCTACACCTTC
TRBV5-6	TRBJ1-2	TRBD1	.	CASSLAMGQGARSYGYTF	TGTGCCAGCAGCTTGGCGATGGGGCAGGGGGCGCGAAGCTATGGCTACACCTTC
TRBV30	TRBJ2-7	.	.	CAWSVGRGSYEQYF	TGTGCCTGGAGTGTGGGCAGGGGCAGCTACGAGCAGTACTTC
TRBV6-5	TRBJ2-2	.	.	CASSYSNQGSGELFF	TGTGCCAGCAGTTACTCGAACCAGGGGAGCGGGGAGCTGTTTTTT
TRBV19	TRBJ2-7	.	few	CASSMQIGYPYEQYF	TGTGCCAGTAGTATGCAAATCGGTTACCCCTACGAGCAGTACTTC
TRBV5-1	TRBJ2-1	TRBD2	.	CASSPGSFSGSGVDEQFF	TGCGCCAGCAGCCCTGGAAGCTTTAGCGGGAGTGGGGTCGATGAGCAGTTCTTC
TRBV13	TRBJ2-4	.	.	CASSLGRRRAKNIQYF	TGTGCCAGCAGCTTAGGGCGGAGGCGAGCCAAAAACATTCAGTACTTC
TRBV7-7	TRBJ2-1	TRBD2	.	CASSAGGQDWDEQFF	TGTGCTAGCAGCGCGGGAGGGCAAGACTGGGATGAGCAGTTCTTC
TRBV27	TRBJ1-2	TRBD1	.	CASSPPYRGRGYGYTF	TGTGCCAGCAGCCCTCCGTACAGGGGACGGGGCTATGGCTACACCTTC
TRBV19	TRBJ2-7	.	.	CATRDISYEQYF	TGTGCCACTCGGGACATCTCCTACGAGCAGTACTTC
TRBV5-4	TRBJ2-3	TRBD2	once	CASSSPGLGPDTQYF	TGTGCCAGCAGCTCACCGGGACTAGGGCCAGATACGCAGTATTTT
TRBV4-1	TRBJ2-5	TRBD1	.	CASSPQTGITETQYF	TGCGCCAGCAGCCCGCAGACAGGGATAACAGAGACCCAGTACTTC
TRBV4-1	TRBJ1-2	.	.	CASSSPTGPPRYGYTF	TGCGCCAGCAGCTCCCCGACAGGCCCCCCGCGATATGGCTACACCTTC
TRBV7-9	TRBJ2-5	.	once	CSSSRTQETQYF	TGTTCCAGCAGCCGGACACAAGAGACCCAGTACTTC
TRBV25-1	TRBJ2-7	TRBD1	.	CASRGGHEQYF	TGTGCCAGCCGAGGGGGCCACGAGCAGTACTTC
TRBV7-9	TRBJ2-2	.	.	CASSLGYLAVTGELFF	TGTGCCAGCAGCTTAGGATACCTAGCAGTAACCGGGGAGCTGTTTTTT
TRBV7-9	TRBJ1-5	TRBD1	few	CASSKQGDNQPQHF	TGTGCCAGCAGCAAACAGGGGGACAATCAGCCCCAGCATTTT
TRBV19	TRBJ1-1	.	.	CASSPFPRSNTEAFF	TGTGCCAGTAGTCCTTTTCCCAGATCGAACACTGAAGCTTTCTTT
TRBV4-2	TRBJ2-3	.	.	CASSQVSLAADTQYF	TGTGCCAGCAGCCAAGTTTCCTTAGCGGCAGATACGCAGTATTTT
TRBV30	TRBJ1-5	.	.	CAWGPGVLSNQPQHF	TGTGCCTGGGGACCGGGGGTCCTTAGCAATCAGCCCCAGCATTTT
TRBV19	TRBJ2-1	.	.	CAVSGYLEQFF	TGTGCCGTATCGGGATACCTTGAGCAGTTCTTC
TRBV11-2	TRBJ2-7	.	.	CASSLDPPYEQYF	TGTGCCAGCAGCTTAGATCCCCCTTACGAGCAGTACTTC
TRBV6-1	TRBJ2-7	.	.	CASSEGTFYEQYF	TGTGCCAGCAGTGAAGGAACTTTCTACGAGCAGTACTTC
TRBV30	TRBJ2-1	TRBD2	.	CAWGTSGSSYNEQFF	TGTGCCTGGGGTACTAGCGGGAGCTCCTACAATGAGCAGTTCTTC
TRBV11-3	TRBJ2-7	TRBD2	.	CASSFFGGGEQYF	TGTGCCAGCAGCTTTTTCGGCGGGGGCGAGCAGTACTTC
TRBV4-2	TRBJ2-4	.	.	CASSQEGRGANIQYF	TGTGCCAGCAGCCAAGAGGGTCGGGGGGCTAACATTCAGTACTTC
TRBV30	TRBJ2-7	.	.	CAWIPRQRHGYEQYF	TGTGCCTGGATTCCCCGACAGCGCCATGGGTACGAGCAGTACTTC
TRBV7-2	TRBJ1-1	TRBD1	.	CASSLVGTGGMNTEAFF	TGTGCCAGCAGCTTAGTTGGGACAGGGGGCATGAACACTGAAGCTTTCTTT
TRBV30	TRBJ1-1	TRBD1	.	CASDRAAEAFF	TGTGCCTCCGACAGGGCGGCTGAAGCTTTCTTT
TRBV29-1	TRBJ2-1	.	.	CSVGQTGEQFF	TGCAGCGTTGGGCAGACAGGTGAGCAGTTCTTC
TRBV11-2	TRBJ2-1	.	once	CASSLGSFNEQFF	TGTGCCAGCAGCTTAGGTAGTTTCAATGAGCAGTTCTTC
TRBV19	TRBJ2-1	TRBD2	.	CASSIRGGGSNEQFF	TGTGCCAGTAGTATACGCGGGGGTGGCTCGAATGAGCAGTTCTTC